The sequence of this T cell receptor beta chain was determined in a study of T cells in Graves' hyperthyroidism and ophthalmopathy. In its sample, this clonotype was seen many times. Its antigen remains unknown. Germline values: CDR1 SNHLY, CDR2 FYNNEI. Trimming took 8 bases from V and 5 from J, leaving 15 bases between them. The CDR3 is 13 residues long. Broader study findings: Stable hyperthyroidism was separated from ophthalmopathy by a model based on 13 V-J features.

The CDR3 regions of TCR beta were amplified from RNA transcripts. Using the HTBI primer set, a first-round RT-PCR was run on the TCR CDR3. TCRdb used MiXCR to reprocess the multiplex PCR reads, holding one entry per CDR3 protein. The table shows fewer than 650,000 distinct CDR3 sequences, with 46% occurring only once. Exclusion followed for patients with uncontrolled infection, other autoimmune disease, pregnancy or lactation. Source material: peripheral blood or thyroid tissue (not recorded which). The origin of this receptor is an adult woman with Graves' disease, either hyperthyroidism or ophthalmopathy (not recorded which). The chain joins TRBV2 to TRBJ1-2, with a tentative D call TRBD1 (5 bases). The CDR3 reads CASSSGTDYGYTF. DNA for the CDR3: TGTGCCAGCTCCTCCGGGACGGATTATGGCTACACCTTC.